The 22 T cell receptor beta chains in this list originate from one sample, sequenced in a study of blood T cells in healthy people across ages. A sample-barcoded 5' primer and a J-beta primer mix were used in a second PCR of roughly 7 to 11 cycles. Via MiXCR, TCRdb re-called the 5' RACE reads, giving one row per CDR3 protein. The data show roughly 830,000 distinct CDR3 sequences, around 62% seen once. Sequenced sample: blood. The receptors were sampled from a man aged 25-40 years in good health.

CDR3 in DNA: TGTGCCAGCAGCGTAGGGGGTAGGGGTCAGCCCCAGCATTTT. Its protein is CASSVGGRGQPQHF. V and J are TRBV9 and TRBJ1-5; D possibly corresponds to TRBD1 (5 bases). V dropped 0 bases and J dropped 6 bases, with 10 bases sitting between them. The CDR3 consists of 14 residues. Germline loops: CDR1 SGDLS, CDR2 YYNGEE.

The chain uses TRBV19 and TRBJ2-1, with a weak D call TRBD2 (6 bases). The V end was cut by 7 bases, the J end by 2 bases, with 15 bases between. Germline assignment: CDR1 LNHDA and CDR2 SQIVND (reference sequence). The CDR3 covers 15 residues. The CDR3 nucleotides read TGTGCCAGTACCGGGGGAGACAGAACCTACAATGAGCAGTTCTTC. The encoded protein is CASTGGDRTYNEQFF.

V is TRBV6-6 and J is TRBJ2-7; possible D gene TRBD1, 6 bases. The J call may not be correct, given that the DNA end is closer to TRBJ2-5. Per germline, CDR1 MNHNY and CDR2 SVGAGI (reference sequence). The CDR3 is made up of 15 amino acids. The CDR3 DNA follows: TGTGCCAGCAGTTACTCGCAGGGGACAAGCGAGACCCAGTACTTC. Its translation: CASSYSQGTSETQYF.

The chain has TRBV4-3 and TRBJ2-1; D may be TRBD1 or TRBD2 (5 bases each). The V end lost 0 bases, the J end lost 7 bases, and 10 bases lay between the germline ends. CDR1 LGHNA and CDR2 YSLEER come from the germline V gene. CDR3 length: 14 amino acids. CDR3 region: CASSQDRGENEQFF. In nucleotides, the CDR3 is TGCGCCAGCAGCCAAGATCGAGGGGAAAATGAGCAGTTCTTC.

The rearrangement joins TRBV20-1 to TRBJ1-2; perhaps TRBD1 as D (6 bases). Germline lookup yields CDR1 DFQATT and CDR2 SNEGSKA (reference sequence). CDR3 length equals 12 residues. Deletions cut 3 bases from V and 2 bases from J, with 7 bases between. The CDR3 here is CSASTGNYGYTF. CDR3 nucleotide sequence: TGCAGTGCTAGCACAGGGAACTATGGCTACACCTTC.

This chain uses TRBV6-1 with TRBJ2-7; tentative D call: TRBD1 (6 bases). Germline CDR1 reads MNHNS; CDR2 reads SASEGT. The CDR3 is 14 amino acids. V lost 6 bases, J lost 6 bases, and 18 bases lay in between. In DNA, the CDR3 is TGTGCCAGCAGGCTACAGGGTTCAAAATCCGAGCAGTACTTC. Protein: CASRLQGSKSEQYF.

This sequence joins TRBV7-9 and TRBJ2-3; TRBD1 matches 10 bases. V was pared by 2 bases and J by 5 bases, with 4 bases of the junction left unmatched. The CDR3 loop spans 15 amino acids. CDR1 SEHNR and CDR2 FQNEAQ come from the germline V gene (reference sequence). The CDR3 spells CASSLSGTGVDTQYF. As DNA, the CDR3 is TGTGCCAGCAGCTTATCCGGGACAGGGGTAGATACGCAGTATTTT.

This chain links TRBV20-1 with TRBJ2-1; possible D gene TRBD1, 6 bases. There are 14 residues in the CDR3. Germline V gene data show CDR1 as DFQATT and CDR2 as SNEGSKA (reference sequence). Deletions cut 1 base from V and 7 bases from J, with 14 bases between. Written as DNA, the CDR3 is TGCAGTGCTAGAGCTGAAACAGGGCCGAATGAGCAGTTCTTC. Its translation is CSARAETGPNEQFF.

V gene TRBV12-3 or TRBV12-4 combines with J gene TRBJ1-2; D remains unclear. CDR3 length equals 14 residues. The ends were cut back, 8 bases at V and 0 bases at J, with 13 bases in the middle. In DNA form, the CDR3 reads TGTGCCAGCGGCCGTACAGAGACTAACTATGGCTACACCTTC. Translation gives CASGRTETNYGYTF.

This sequence joins TRBV24-1 and TRBJ2-1; D is possibly TRBD1 (6 bases). The ends were cut back, 3 bases at V and 0 bases at J, with 11 bases in the middle. This CDR3 spans 16 amino acids. Germline V gives CDR1 KGHDR, CDR2 SFDVKD. The CDR3 bases are TGTGCCACCAGTGATGACCGGGACAACTCCTACAATGAGCAGTTCTTC. The encoded protein is CATSDDRDNSYNEQFF.

The chain is built from TRBV27 and TRBJ1-5; 10 bases match TRBD1. The ends lost 5 bases at V and 6 bases at J; junction bases unmatched: 7. Germline V gene data show CDR1 as MNHEY and CDR2 as SMNVEV (reference sequence). The CDR3 is 15 amino acids. CDR3: CASSPTGGRIQPQHF. The CDR3 DNA reads TGTGCCAGCAGTCCGACAGGGGGCAGGATTCAGCCCCAGCATTTT.

This clonotype occurred a few times. This sequence joins TRBV20-1 and TRBJ1-2; TRBD1 matches at 7 bases. CDR3 length equals 14 residues. The V gene's germline CDR1 is DFQATT and CDR2 SNEGSKA (reference sequence). V dropped 3 bases and J dropped 5; count of bases not matched to a gene: 9. DNA for the CDR3: TGCAGTGCTAGCCAACAGGGGCTAAGATATGGCTACACCTTC. Protein sequence: CSASQQGLRYGYTF.

This chain links TRBV20-1 with TRBJ2-1; D perhaps matches TRBD2 (6 bases). The CDR3 consists of 14 residues. V was shortened by 1 base and J by 8 bases, with 15 bases between the two germline ends. CDR1 DFQATT and CDR2 SNEGSKA come from the germline V gene (reference sequence). The CDR3, as DNA: TGCAGTGCTAGAGCTTTCGGAGGGGCGGATGAGCAGTTCTTC. Encoded protein: CSARAFGGADEQFF.

The sample holds a few counts of this clonotype. The chain has TRBV29-1 and TRBJ2-1; TRBD1 aligns across 7 bases. V was clipped by 6 bases and J by 10 bases; unmatched bases: 9. The germline V gene encodes CDR1 SQVTM and CDR2 ANQGSEA. The CDR3 sequence is 12 residues long. CDR3 DNA sequence: TGCAGCGTCGACTTTCCGGGACAGGAGCAGTTCTTC. Amino acid sequence: CSVDFPGQEQFF.

About this clonotype itself: Mismatch with germline at one junction end may stem from a read error. CDR3 region: CAIRETGTDSKDTQYF. The CDR3 DNA reads TGTGCCATCAGGGAAACCGGGACGGATAGCAAAGATACGCAGTATTTT. This rearrangement joins TRBV10-3 to TRBJ2-3; D possibly uses TRBD1 or TRBD2 (5 bases each). The length of the CDR3 is 16 residues. CDR1 and CDR2 from the germline V gene are ENHRY and SYGVKD.

As to this clonotype: At one end, the junction sequence differs from germline, possibly due to a read error. This chain links TRBV24-1 with TRBJ2-3, with 8 nucleotides matching TRBD1. CDR3 length equals 17 residues. Looked up from germline, CDR1 is KGHDR and CDR2 is SFDVKD. The CDR3 bases are TGTGCCACCAGTGATTTGGGACAGGGAGACAGCACAGATGCGCAGTATTTT. This encodes CATSDLGQGDSTDAQYF.

The J gene is TRBJ2-4, the V gene TRBV4-3, with 7 nucleotides matching TRBD1. Near its end, the DNA agrees better with TRBJ2-7, so the J call may be wrong. The V gene's germline CDR1 is LGHNA and CDR2 YSLEER. The CDR3 length is 15 residues. The CDR3 DNA sequence: TGCGCCAGCAGCCAACAGGACAGGTCGGTCTACGAGCAGTACTTC. Translated: CASSQQDRSVYEQYF.

J is TRBJ2-1 and V is TRBV27, with 8 bases lining up with TRBD2. V lost 4 bases to trimming and J lost 1 base; unmatched junction nucleotides: 9. CDR3 length: 17 amino acids. Germline assignment: CDR1 MNHEY and CDR2 SMNVEV (reference sequence). As DNA, the CDR3 is TGTGCCAGCAGTTCCCAGAGCGGGGGAGGGTCCTACAATGAGCAGTTCTTC. Protein: CASSSQSGGGSYNEQFF.

This clonotype was found once. J is TRBJ1-2 and V is TRBV15; TRBD1 is a possible D gene (5 bases). Trimming pared 5 bases from V and 4 bases from J, leaving 17 bases between. CDR3 length: 15 amino acids. Germline V gene sequence: CDR1 LNHNV, CDR2 YYDKDF (reference sequence). In DNA, the CDR3 is TGTGCCACCAGCCAAGGGACCCTCGGGAGCTATGGCTACACCTTC. This sequence encodes CATSQGTLGSYGYTF.

This clonotype has only one observation. The genes are TRBV7-3 and TRBJ1-4, with D hard to call. V shed 3 bases and J shed 5 bases, with 10 bases lying between them. The CDR3 loop spans 14 amino acids. Germline V gene sequence: CDR1 SGHTA, CDR2 FQGTGA. CDR3 DNA: TGTGCCAGCAGCTTTACAGCCATCAATGAAAAACTGTTTTTT. The encoded protein is CASSFTAINEKLFF. Filled out from reference TRBV7-3 and TRBJ1-4, the complete variable domain reads GAGVSQTPSNKVTEKGKYVELRCDPISGHTALYWYRQSLGQGPEFLIYFQGTGAADDSGLPNDRFFAVRPEGSVSTLKIQRTERGDSAVYLCASSFTAINEKLFFGSGTQLSVL.

The chain combines TRBV12-3 or TRBV12-4 with TRBJ2-2, with 8 bases fitting TRBD1. CDR3 size: 15 residues. The V gene end was trimmed by 1 base and the J gene end by 6 bases; junction bases not matched to a gene: 4. CDR3 DNA sequence: TGTGCCAGCAGTTTAGGTCCAGGGGGCTCCGGGGAGCTGTTTTTT. This translates into CASSLGPGGSGELFF.

There are a few counts of this clonotype. The J gene is TRBJ1-4, the V gene TRBV7-6; D is uncertain. The CDR3 sequence is 16 residues long. V was pared by 1 base and J by 0 bases, with 9 bases between. Germline V gene sequence: CDR1 SGHVS, CDR2 FNYEAQ. In nucleotides, the CDR3 is TGTGCCAGCAGCTTAGTGAGCCCTGCAACTAATGAAAAACTGTTTTTT. Translating it yields CASSLVSPATNEKLFF.